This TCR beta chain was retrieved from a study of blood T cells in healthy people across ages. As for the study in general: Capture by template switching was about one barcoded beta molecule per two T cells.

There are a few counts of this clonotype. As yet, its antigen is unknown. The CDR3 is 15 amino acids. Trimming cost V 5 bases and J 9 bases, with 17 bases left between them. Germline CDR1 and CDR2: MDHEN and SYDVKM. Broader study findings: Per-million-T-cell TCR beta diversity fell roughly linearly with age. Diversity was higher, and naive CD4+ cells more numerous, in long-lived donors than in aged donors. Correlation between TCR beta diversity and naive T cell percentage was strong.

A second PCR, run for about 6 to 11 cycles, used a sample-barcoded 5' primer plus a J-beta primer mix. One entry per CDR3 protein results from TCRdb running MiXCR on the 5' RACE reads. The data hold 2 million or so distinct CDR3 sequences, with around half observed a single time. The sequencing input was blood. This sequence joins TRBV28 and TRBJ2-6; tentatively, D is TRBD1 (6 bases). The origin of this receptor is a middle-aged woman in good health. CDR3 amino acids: CASSPAGQMDNVLTF. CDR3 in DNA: TGTGCCAGCAGTCCAGCAGGACAGATGGACAACGTCCTGACTTTC.